The text below deals with one T cell receptor beta chain. Its antigen has not been determined. One base away there is no much larger clone; base qualities are not given. These data belong to a study of blood T cell repertoires in COVID-19 (dated by TCRdb to 2020 to 2022). About the study as a whole: The collaborator samples originated in the United States, Italy and Spain and spanned the acute and convalescent phases of COVID-19. The material from the prospective study consisted of cDNA or gDNA derived from T cells, B-cell-depleted T cells, or PBMCs. Deeply sampled blood TCRbeta repertoires from subjects exposed to, actively infected with, or recovered from COVID-19 were included in the dataset. A freely available public database, intended as a resource for researchers studying the immune response to SARS-CoV-2, is where the repertoires were released. Samples were obtained from the ongoing ImmuneRACE study (first 160 participants) and from some 1,300 subjects provided by 6 global collaborators. The sample metadata nearly always contained a de-identified subject ID, COVID-19 status, age in years and sex. Where HLA class I and class II types were available, the types were taken from metadata supplied by the sample provider, not from assay-based typing.

Participants in the prospective study were aged about 18 to 100 years, lived in about two dozen United States geographic areas, and enrolled through a virtual design. In the prospective study, participants were assigned to cohorts based on the clinical history participants reported in a screening survey and a study questionnaire. Exposed participants were defined as having been in contact with someone with a PCR-confirmed or clinician-diagnosed COVID-19 case within 2 weeks of study entry. In the prospective study, mobile phlebotomists collected whole blood, serum and a nasopharyngeal or oropharyngeal swab from each participant. Prospective study participants could optionally give additional blood draws and questionnaires over a roughly 2-month period. Before DNA extraction, prospective study blood samples were shipped either frozen or at room temperature. TCRbeta CDR3 regions were amplified from genomic DNA by means of the immunoSEQ Assay, a bias-controlled multiplex PCR. Processing in the source paper ran as follows. The number of nucleated cells in each sample was estimated from the amplification of reference gene primers within the assay. Sequence reads were collapsed and filtered to measure the absolute abundance of every unique TCRbeta CDR3 rearrangement. Productive Simpson clonality was computed per sample as the square root of Simpson's diversity index over productive rearrangements. TCRdb stores this immuneACCESS table with in-frame sequences only. Part of the clones is absent; in the studies checked, under half of the shortfall reflects unresolved V genes, and no reason is known for the rest. From that table come the V and J calls and clone size; the DNA was used to work out D and trimming. This sample gives fewer than 250,000 clones in total; 80% to 90% of them show up just once. In total, the top ten clones hold approximately 3.5% of the sample.

Overall study results and their limits: The amount of clinical and demographic metadata varied by source and participant and was provided uncurated.

The origin of this receptor is a woman under 40 who had been exposed to COVID-19. Sample: PBMCs or T cells enriched from blood (not recorded which).

The CDR3 amino acid sequence is: CASSLYPRGRNTIYF. DNA sequence: TGTGCCAGCAGCTTGTACCCCAGGGGTCGAAACACCATATATTTT. The V and J genes are TRBV5-5 and TRBJ1-3; TRBD1 is perhaps the D gene, given 6 matching bases. Trimming at the junction amounts to 1 base on V and 5 bases on J, and the germline ends lie 13 bases apart. The germline V gene (reference sequence) supplies CDR1 SGHKS and CDR2 YYEKEE. The CDR3 runs 15 residues from the cysteine to the phenylalanine. CDR3 DNA is the only sequence kept; it has 45 bases, read in frame from the first base.